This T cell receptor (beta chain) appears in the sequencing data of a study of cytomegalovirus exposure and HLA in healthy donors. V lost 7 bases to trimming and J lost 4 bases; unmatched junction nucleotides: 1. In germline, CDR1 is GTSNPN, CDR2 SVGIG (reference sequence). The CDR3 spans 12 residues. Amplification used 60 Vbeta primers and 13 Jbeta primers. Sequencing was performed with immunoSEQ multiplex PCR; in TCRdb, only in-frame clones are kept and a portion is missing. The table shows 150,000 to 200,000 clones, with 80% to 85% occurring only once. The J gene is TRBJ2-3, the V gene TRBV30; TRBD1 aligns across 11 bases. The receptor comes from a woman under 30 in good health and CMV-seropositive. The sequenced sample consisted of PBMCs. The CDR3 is CALGQGADTQYF. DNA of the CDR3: TGTGCCTTGGGACAGGGGGCAGATACGCAGTATTTT.